Included here is one TCR beta chain sequence, with context. What it binds is not known. The data stem from a study of OX40 agonist ivuxolimab in advanced cancers. A history of autoimmune disease or systemic immunosuppression excluded patients. Repertoires were generated with immunoSEQ multiplex PCR, while TCRdb's copy carries only in-frame clones and drops some. The profile shows 20,000 to 30,000 clones, 75% to 85% of them singletons. Broader study findings: The mean number of expanded clones was higher in CD8+ T cells than in CD4+.

The clonotype originates from an adult with an advanced solid tumor such as melanoma, head and neck, liver or kidney cancer. The material sequenced was CD4+ or CD8+ T cells sorted from blood, taken in a trial of the OX40 agonist ivuxolimab.

The CDR3 DNA is TGTGCCAGCAGCACTGGGACAGGCTACGAGCAGTACTTC. It is translated as CASSTGTGYEQYF. This chain uses TRBV9 with TRBJ2-7, with 8 nucleotides matching TRBD1. The CDR3 runs to 13 residues. Germline trimming cut 4 bases from V and 3 bases from J; bases unmatched to any gene: 3. Per germline, CDR1 SGDLS and CDR2 YYNGEE.